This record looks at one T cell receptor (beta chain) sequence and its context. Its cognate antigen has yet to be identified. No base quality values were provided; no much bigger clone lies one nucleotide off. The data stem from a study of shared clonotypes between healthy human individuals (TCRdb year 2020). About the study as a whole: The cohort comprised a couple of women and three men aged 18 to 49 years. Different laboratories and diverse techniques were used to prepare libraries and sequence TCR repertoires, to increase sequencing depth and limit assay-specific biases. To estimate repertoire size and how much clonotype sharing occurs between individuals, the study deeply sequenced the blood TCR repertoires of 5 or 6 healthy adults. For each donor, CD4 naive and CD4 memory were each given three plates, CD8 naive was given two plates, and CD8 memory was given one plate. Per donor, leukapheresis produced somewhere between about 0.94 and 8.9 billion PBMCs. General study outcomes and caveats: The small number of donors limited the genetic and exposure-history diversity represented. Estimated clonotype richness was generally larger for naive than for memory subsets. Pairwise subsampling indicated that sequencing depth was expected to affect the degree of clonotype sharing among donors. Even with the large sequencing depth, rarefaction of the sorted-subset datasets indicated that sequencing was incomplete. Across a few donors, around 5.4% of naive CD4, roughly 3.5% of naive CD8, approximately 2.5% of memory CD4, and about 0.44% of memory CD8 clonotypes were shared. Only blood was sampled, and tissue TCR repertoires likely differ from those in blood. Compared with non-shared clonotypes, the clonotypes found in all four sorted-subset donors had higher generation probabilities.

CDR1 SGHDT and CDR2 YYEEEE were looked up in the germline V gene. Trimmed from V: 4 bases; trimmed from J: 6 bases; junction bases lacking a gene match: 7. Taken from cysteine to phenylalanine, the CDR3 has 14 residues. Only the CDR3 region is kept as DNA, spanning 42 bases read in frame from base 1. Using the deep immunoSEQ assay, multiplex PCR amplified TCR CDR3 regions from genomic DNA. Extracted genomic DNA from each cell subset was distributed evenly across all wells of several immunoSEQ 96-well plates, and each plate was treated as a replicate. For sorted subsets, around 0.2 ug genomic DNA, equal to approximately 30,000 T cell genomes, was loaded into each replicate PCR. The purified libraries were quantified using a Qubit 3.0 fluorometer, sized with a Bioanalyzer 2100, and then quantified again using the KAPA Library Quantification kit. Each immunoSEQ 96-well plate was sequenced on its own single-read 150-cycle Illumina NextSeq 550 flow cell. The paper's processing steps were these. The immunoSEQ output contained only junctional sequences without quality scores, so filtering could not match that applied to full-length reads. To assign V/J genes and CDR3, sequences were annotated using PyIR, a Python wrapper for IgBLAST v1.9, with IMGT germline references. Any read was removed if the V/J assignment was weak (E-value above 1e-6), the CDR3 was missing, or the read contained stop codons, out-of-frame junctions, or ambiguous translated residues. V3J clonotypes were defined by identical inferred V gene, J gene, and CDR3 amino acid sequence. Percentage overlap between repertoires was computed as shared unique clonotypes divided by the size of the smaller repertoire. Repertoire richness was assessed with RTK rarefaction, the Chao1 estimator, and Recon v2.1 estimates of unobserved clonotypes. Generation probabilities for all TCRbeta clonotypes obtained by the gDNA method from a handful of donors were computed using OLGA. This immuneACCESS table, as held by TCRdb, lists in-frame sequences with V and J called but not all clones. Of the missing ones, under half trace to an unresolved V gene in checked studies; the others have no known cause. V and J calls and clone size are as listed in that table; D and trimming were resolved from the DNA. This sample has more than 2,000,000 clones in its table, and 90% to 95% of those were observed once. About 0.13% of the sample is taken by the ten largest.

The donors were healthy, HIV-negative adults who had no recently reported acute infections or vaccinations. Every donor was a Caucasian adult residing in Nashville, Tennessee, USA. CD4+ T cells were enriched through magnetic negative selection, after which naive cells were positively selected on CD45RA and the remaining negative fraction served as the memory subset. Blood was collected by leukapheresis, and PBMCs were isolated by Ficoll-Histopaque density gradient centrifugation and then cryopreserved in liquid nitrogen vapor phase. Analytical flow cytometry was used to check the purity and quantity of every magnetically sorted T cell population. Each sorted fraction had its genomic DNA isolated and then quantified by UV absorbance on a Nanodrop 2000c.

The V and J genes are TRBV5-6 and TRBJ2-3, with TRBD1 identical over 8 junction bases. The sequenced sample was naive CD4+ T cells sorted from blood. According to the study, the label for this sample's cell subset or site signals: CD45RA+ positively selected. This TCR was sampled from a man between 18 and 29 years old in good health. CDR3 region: CASSRTGNLDTQYF. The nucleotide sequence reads TGTGCCAGCAGCCGGACAGGGAATTTGGATACGCAGTATTTT.